This entry lists 24 T cell receptor beta chains sequenced from one sample in a study of blood T cell repertoires in COVID-19 (dated by TCRdb to 2020 to 2021). Libraries came from the immunoSEQ multiplex PCR assay. Not all clones reach the TCRdb copy of this immuneACCESS table, which keeps in-frame sequences only. Checked studies attribute under half of the gap to unresolved V genes and leave the rest unexplained. The table for this sample lists fewer than 35,000 clones; approximately 82% of them were counted only once. 13% of the sample belongs to the ten largest clones. What was sequenced was peripheral blood. The source of these receptors is a human donor in a cohort sampled during active COVID-19.

The J gene is TRBJ2-1, the V gene TRBV28, with 8 positions matching TRBD2. CDR3 length: 13 residues. Germline CDR1 and CDR2: MDHEN and SYDVKM. J was trimmed by 6 bases and V by 6 bases; bases with no gene match: 4. CDR3 loop: CASRWTSSNEQFF. In DNA, the CDR3 is TGTGCCAGCAGGTGGACTAGCTCCAATGAGCAGTTCTTC.

The V gene is TRBV30, the J gene TRBJ1-3; D is perhaps TRBD1 (6 bases). This CDR3 has 13 residues. Germline V gives CDR1 GTSNPN, CDR2 SVGIG (reference sequence). V was cut by 2 bases and J by 3 bases, with 8 bases left in between. The CDR3 region has the DNA TGTGCCTGGAGTTCAGGGGATGGAAACACCATATATTTT. Amino acids: CAWSSGDGNTIYF. Full variable domain (missing parts from reference TRBV30 and TRBJ1-3): SQTIHQWPATLVQPVGSPLSLECTVEGTSNPNLYWYRQAAGRGLQLLFYSVGIGQISSEVPQNLSASRPQDRQFILSSKKLLLSDSGFYLCAWSSGDGNTIYFGEGSWLTVV.

The chain combines TRBV5-1 with TRBJ2-7; D is possibly TRBD2 (6 bases). Deletions cut 4 bases from V and 12 bases from J, with 20 bases between. This CDR3 is 13 amino acids long. Germline values: CDR1 SGHRS, CDR2 YFSETQ. The CDR3 DNA reads as TGCGCCAGCAGCCCGGAGGTGGGACTTTACAGGTACTTC. Protein: CASSPEVGLYRYF.

Judged by abundance, this clone is medium-sized. J is TRBJ2-2 and V is TRBV5-8; D gene uncertain. The germline V gene has CDR1 SGHTS and CDR2 YDEGEE. Trimming took off 2 bases at V and 1 base at J, with 12 bases between the two ends. The length of the CDR3 is 16 residues. For the CDR3, the DNA is TGTGCCAGCAGCTTTTACAACAGCTGGAACACCGGGGAGCTGTTTTTT. It is translated as CASSFYNSWNTGELFF.

V usage is TRBV18 and J usage is TRBJ2-1; 7 nucleotides agree with TRBD1. Germline loops: CDR1 KGHSH, CDR2 LQKENI. The CDR3 totals 14 residues. The J segment lost 1 base and the V segment lost 3 bases, leaving 0 bases of the junction unmatched. The CDR3 nucleotides are TGTGCCAGCTCACCGACAGGGTCCTACAATGAGCAGTTCTTC. Residues: CASSPTGSYNEQFF.

V and J are TRBV18 and TRBJ1-2; TRBD1 aligns across 9 bases. The CDR3 runs to 14 residues. The germline gives CDR1 KGHSH, CDR2 LQKENI. J gave up 3 bases and V 5 bases, and 4 bases lay outside the gene matches. In DNA, the CDR3 is TGTGCCAGCTCATCGGACAGGGGTGACTATGGCTACACCTTC. Its translation is CASSSDRGDYGYTF.

The CDR3 loop is CASNVPGQGITEAFF. In nucleotides, the CDR3 is TGCGCCAGCAACGTCCCGGGACAGGGAATCACTGAAGCTTTCTTT. This chain uses TRBV10-2 with TRBJ1-1, with 9 bases matching TRBD1. CDR3 size: 15 residues. V trimming: 7 bases; J trimming: 4 bases; junction bases outside the gene matches: 10. Germline assignment: CDR1 WSHSY and CDR2 SAAADI.

V usage is TRBV28 and J usage is TRBJ2-6, with TRBD1 matching 9 bases. The CDR3 spans 17 residues. The V gene's germline CDR1 is MDHEN and CDR2 SYDVKM. V shed 4 bases, J shed 0 bases, and the junction held 4 bases outside the gene matches. This CDR3 reads CASSSGQGSSGANVLTF. In nucleotides, the CDR3 is TGTGCCAGCAGTTCCGGACAGGGGTCCTCTGGGGCCAACGTCCTGACTTTC. Using reference TRBV28 and TRBJ2-6 for the parts outside the CDR3, the full variable domain is DVKVTQSSRYLVKRTGEKVFLECVQDMDHENMFWYRQDPGLGLRLIYFSYDVKMKEKGDIPEGYSVSREKKERFSLILESASTNQTSMYLCASSSGQGSSGANVLTFGAGSRLTVL.

In the case of this clone: Compared with germline, one end of the junction differs, possibly owing to a read error. The V gene is TRBV19, the J gene TRBJ1-2; no firm D call. In germline, CDR1 is LNHDA, CDR2 SQIVND (reference sequence). The CDR3 sequence is 14 residues long. CDR3 loop: CASCIRTGGDGYTF. CDR3 DNA: TGTGCCAGTTGTATTAGGACGGGAGGCGACGGCTACACCTTC.

The chain has TRBV18 and TRBJ2-2, with TRBD1 identical over 9 bases. The CDR3 sequence is 16 residues long. V shed 2 bases, J shed 8 bases, and the junction held 9 bases outside the gene matches. Per germline, CDR1 KGHSH and CDR2 LQKENI. CDR3 in amino acids: CASSPAGTGKSGELFF. Here the CDR3 DNA reads TGTGCCAGCTCACCAGCCGGGACAGGGAAGTCTGGGGAGCTGTTTTTT.

This clone appeared once. The V and J genes are TRBV6-1 and TRBJ1-2; D may be TRBD1 (5 bases). Germline V lookup: CDR1 MNHNS, CDR2 SASEGT. The CDR3 contains 14 residues. Trimming stripped 2 bases from V and 9 bases from J, with 16 bases between. The CDR3: CASSEKLDTESYTF. CDR3 nucleotides: TGTGCCAGCAGTGAAAAACTGGACACTGAAAGCTACACCTTC.

The CDR3 DNA sequence: TGTGCCAGTAGGGGTGAACTCCGAATCCACGAGCAGTACTTC. It specifies CASRGELRIHEQYF. The rearrangement uses TRBV28 and TRBJ2-7, with a weak D call TRBD1 (5 bases). CDR1 and CDR2 (germline): MDHEN, SYDVKM. The CDR3 loop spans 14 amino acids. V lost 9 bases and J lost 5, with 20 bases in between. Based on the CDR3 plus reference TRBV28 and TRBJ2-7, the full variable domain is DVKVTQSSRYLVKRTGEKVFLECVQDMDHENMFWYRQDPGLGLRLIYFSYDVKMKEKGDIPEGYSVSREKKERFSLILESASTNQTSMYLCASRGELRIHEQYFGPGTRLTVT.

The rearrangement links TRBV5-4 to TRBJ2-5; no firm D call. V was pared by 0 bases and J by 7 bases, with 10 bases between. Germline V gene data show CDR1 as SGHNT and CDR2 as YYREEE (reference sequence). CDR3 length: 13 amino acids. DNA for the CDR3: TGTGCCAGCAGCTTGGACTCCTTAGCGACCCAGTACTTC. It yields the protein CASSLDSLATQYF.

The chain uses TRBV6-1 and TRBJ2-5; D possibly corresponds to TRBD2 (6 bases). Germline lookup yields CDR1 MNHNS and CDR2 SASEGT. This CDR3 has 13 amino acids. Trimming took 6 bases from V and 6 from J, leaving 14 bases between them. The CDR3 protein is CASSPSEGKTQYF. In nucleotides, the CDR3 is TGTGCCAGCAGCCCGTCGGAGGGAAAGACCCAGTACTTC.

The chain uses TRBV7-9 and TRBJ1-6; the match to TRBD1 covers 10 bases. Germline-derived CDR1 and CDR2 are SEHNR and FQNEAQ (reference sequence). The CDR3 runs 15 residues. Unmatched junction bases numbered 4, after V lost 4 bases and J lost 7 bases. The CDR3 reads CASSSRGQGNSPLHF. The DNA of the CDR3 is TGTGCCAGCAGCTCCCGGGGACAGGGGAATTCACCCCTCCACTTT.

This sequence joins TRBV10-3 and TRBJ1-2; D is unresolved. The CDR3 covers 17 residues. Deletions cut 4 bases from V and 2 bases from J, with 20 bases between. Germline V lookup: CDR1 ENHRY, CDR2 SYGVKD. As DNA, the CDR3 is TGTGCCATCAGTGGCTTGGGCAGGAACTTTTCGAACTATGGCTACACCTTC. Its protein product is CAISGLGRNFSNYGYTF.

This clone was detected a few times. This rearrangement joins TRBV6-6 to TRBJ2-3; tentative D call: TRBD2 (5 bases). The CDR3 totals 13 residues. Trimming removed 6 bases from V and 15 bases from J, with 22 bases in between. Per germline, CDR1 MNHNY and CDR2 SVGAGI (reference sequence). The CDR3 loop reads CASSRASAPRGYF. CDR3 coding DNA: TGTGCCAGCAGCCGCGCGTCCGCCCCTCGGGGATATTTT.

The gene calls are TRBV6-2 or TRBV6-3 and TRBJ2-2; TRBD2 is a possible D gene (6 bases). Trimming shortened V by 6 bases and J by 1 base, and 12 bases separated the two germline ends. The CDR3 contains 15 residues. Looked up from germline, CDR1 is MNHEY and CDR2 is SVGEGT. CDR3 sequence: CASSPGTLNTGELFF. CDR3 bases: TGTGCCAGCAGCCCCGGGACTTTGAACACCGGGGAGCTGTTTTTT.

J is TRBJ1-2 and V is TRBV18; 10 positions match TRBD1. V was clipped by 3 bases and J by 3 bases; unmatched bases: 4. CDR1 KGHSH and CDR2 LQKENI come from the germline V gene. There are 15 residues in the CDR3. The CDR3 reads CASSPGQGSDYGYTF. CDR3 DNA sequence: TGTGCCAGCTCACCGGGACAGGGGTCGGACTATGGCTACACCTTC.

The chain links TRBV5-1 to TRBJ1-2; perhaps TRBD1 as D (5 bases). Germline CDR1 reads SGHRS; CDR2 reads YFSETQ. CDR3 length: 14 amino acids. V lost 2 bases, J lost 4 bases, and 12 bases lay in between. The CDR3 coding sequence is TGCGCCAGCAGCTTTGAGACAGTTGGCTATGGCTACACCTTC. This translates into CASSFETVGYGYTF.

The chain links TRBV6-5 to TRBJ1-4; no definite D call. The CDR3 has 14 amino acids. Per the germline V gene, CDR1 is MNHEY and CDR2 is SVGAGI. With 6 bases removed from V and 4 bases from J, the gap between germline ends came to 12 bases. CDR3 region: CASRGLLINEKLFF. The CDR3 coding sequence is TGTGCCAGCAGAGGACTACTTATTAATGAAAAACTGTTTTTT.

The chain links TRBV11-2 to TRBJ2-7; D might be TRBD1 (5 bases). The length of the CDR3 is 14 residues. Trimming took off 5 bases at V and 2 bases at J, with 13 bases between the two ends. Per germline, CDR1 SGHAT and CDR2 FQNNGV. CDR3 sequence reads: CASSSLQAAYEQYF. The CDR3 bases are TGTGCCAGCAGCAGCTTACAGGCAGCCTACGAGCAGTACTTC.

V is TRBV5-1 and J is TRBJ2-2; 12 bases align to TRBD2. CDR3 length: 17 amino acids. J was trimmed by 3 bases and V by 2 bases; bases with no gene match: 5. Germline V gene data show CDR1 as SGHRS and CDR2 as YFSETQ. CDR3 region: CASSFGTSGRDTGELFF. The DNA for the CDR3 is TGCGCCAGCAGCTTCGGGACTAGCGGGCGGGACACCGGGGAGCTGTTTTTT.

This clone has just a few counts. This chain uses TRBV11-1 with TRBJ1-2; a possible D gene is TRBD1 (6 bases). V lost 5 bases to trimming and J lost 6 bases, with 16 bases between them. The CDR3 runs to 14 residues. The V gene's germline CDR1 is SGHAT and CDR2 FQDESV (reference sequence). CDR3 residues: CASSLIQGEDGYTF. The CDR3 DNA sequence: TGTGCCAGCAGCCTAATACAGGGTGAGGATGGCTACACCTTC.